The 2 T cell receptor beta chains given below trace back to one sample, sequenced in a study of cytomegalovirus exposure and HLA in healthy donors. It was with 60 Vbeta and 13 Jbeta primers that the PCR ran. Measured with immunoSEQ multiplex PCR; TCRdb has only the in-frame clones, and not every one. The sample lists some 130,000 clones; 75% to 80% were seen once. The sequencing sample was made of PBMCs. The receptors derive from a man between 25 and 39 years old in good health and CMV-seronegative.

The chain combines TRBV20-1 with TRBJ2-5; D may be TRBD2 (6 bases). CDR1 is DFQATT and CDR2 is SNEGSKA in the germline V gene (reference sequence). V gave up 6 bases and J gave up 5 bases, with 10 bases separating them. The CDR3 has 11 amino acids. CDR3 bases: TGCAGTGCCACGACTAGGGAGACCCAGTACTTC. Translation gives CSATTRETQYF.

A single count supports this clone. The chain recombines TRBV19 with TRBJ2-5; TRBD2 matches 11 bases. This CDR3 contains 16 residues. With 3 bases clipped from V and 4 bases from J, the junction kept 7 bases outside the gene matches. Germline V gene sequence: CDR1 LNHDA, CDR2 SQIVND (reference sequence). In DNA form, the CDR3 reads TGTGCCAGTAGTATTGTGGTAGCGGGAGGGGGAGAGACCCAGTACTTC. Amino acids: CASSIVVAGGGETQYF.